These 29 T cell receptor beta chains came from one sample sequenced in a study of T-cell reconstitution after alpha-beta-depleted transplantation in children. Preparation of the TCRbeta library was carried out with unique molecular identifiers. TCRdb reprocessed the PCR reads via MiXCR and lists one record per CDR3 protein. Of about 420,000 distinct CDR3 sequences in the sample, around 16% were seen once. Here the sequenced sample was PBMCs, mostly from graft donor cells, taken 360 days after TCRalphabeta/CD19-depleted stem cell transplant. These receptors came from a boy in the first two years of life who had a stem cell transplant for Wiskott-Aldrich syndrome, so the T cells may come from the graft donor.

This rearrangement joins TRBV5-1 to TRBJ2-5, with D unclear. The germline V and J ends were trimmed by 4 bases and 0 bases, with 10 bases remaining between them. Per germline, CDR1 SGHRS and CDR2 YFSETQ. This CDR3 spans 14 amino acids. The CDR3 reads CASSPGLYQETQYF. The CDR3 nucleotides read TGCGCCAGCAGCCCTGGTCTGTACCAAGAGACCCAGTACTTC.

The genes are TRBV20-1 and TRBJ2-3, with D tentatively TRBD2 (5 bases). In germline, CDR1 is DFQATT, CDR2 SNEGSKA (reference sequence). V was pared by 5 bases and J by 1 base, with 7 bases between. The CDR3 loop spans 12 amino acids. The CDR3 nucleotides are TGCAGTGCTGTTAGCGGCACAGATACGCAGTATTTT. Amino acid sequence: CSAVSGTDTQYF.

This sequence joins TRBV7-2 and TRBJ2-7; a possible D gene is TRBD2 (5 bases). In germline, CDR1 is SGHTA, CDR2 FQGNSA. With 1 base removed from V and 7 bases from J, the gap between germline ends came to 20 bases. There are 16 residues in the CDR3. The CDR3 DNA follows: TGTGCCAGCAGCTTAGTCCTCGGGCTCGGAGGAAGGGAGCAGTACTTC. Amino acid sequence: CASSLVLGLGGREQYF.

This clonotype was picked up a small number of times. The chain uses TRBV5-6 and TRBJ2-1; 14 positions match TRBD2. CDR1 is SGHDT, CDR2 YYEEEE, per germline. J lost 16 bases, V lost 1 base, and 10 bases had no gene match. This CDR3 is 15 amino acids long. CDR3 in DNA: TGTGCCAGCAGCTTGTGGGGACTAGCGGGGGCCCCAGGATTCTTC. Protein sequence: CASSLWGLAGAPGFF.

The chain employs TRBV28 and TRBJ1-2, with TRBD1 matching 9 bases. J lost 8 bases, V lost 3 bases, and 10 bases had no gene match. Germline values: CDR1 MDHEN, CDR2 SYDVKM. This CDR3 has 15 amino acids. The CDR3 loop reads CASSFQDRGGQGYTF. In DNA form, the CDR3 reads TGTGCCAGCAGTTTCCAGGACAGGGGAGGACAGGGCTACACCTTC.

The rearrangement joins TRBV15 to TRBJ2-1, with D tentatively TRBD2 (6 bases). In germline, CDR1 is LNHNV, CDR2 YYDKDF (reference sequence). The ends were cut back, 9 bases at V and 9 bases at J, with 27 bases in the middle. The CDR3 has 16 amino acids. CDR3: CATRRSSVYGTGEQFF. The DNA for the CDR3 is TGTGCCACTCGGAGGTCTAGCGTCTATGGTACAGGTGAGCAGTTCTTC.

This chain joins TRBV24-1 and TRBJ2-5; TRBD2 is a possible D gene (6 bases). Germline CDR1 KGHDR, CDR2 SFDVKD. The germline V and J ends were trimmed by 5 bases and 4 bases, with 13 bases remaining between them. This CDR3 is 14 amino acids long. The CDR3 is CATSVAGPGETQYF. The CDR3 coding sequence is TGTGCCACCAGTGTCGCGGGGCCGGGAGAGACCCAGTACTTC.

This chain joins TRBV12-3 or TRBV12-4 and TRBJ2-5, with D perhaps matching TRBD1 or TRBD2 (5 bases each). The ends were cut back, 2 bases at V and 5 bases at J, with 18 bases in the middle. The CDR3 is 16 amino acids. The CDR3 bases are TGTGCCAGCAGTTTAAACCGGGGCCTAGGGTGGGAGACCCAGTACTTC. Its translation is CASSLNRGLGWETQYF.

This chain links TRBV6-5 with TRBJ2-7; 7 bases align to TRBD1. The CDR3 is 16 amino acids. J gave up 0 bases and V 0 bases, and 5 bases lay outside the gene matches. Germline V gene lookup returns CDR1 MNHEY and CDR2 SVGAGI. CDR3 protein: CASSYSMGDSSYEQYF. CDR3 DNA sequence: TGTGCCAGCAGTTACTCGATGGGGGACAGCTCCTACGAGCAGTACTTC.

In its sample, this clonotype was seen a few times. CDR3 in DNA: TGTGCCAGCAGTTTGACAGGGTTCCACAATGAGCAGTTCTTC. It yields the protein CASSLTGFHNEQFF. The chain uses TRBV12-3 or TRBV12-4 and TRBJ2-1; 7 positions agree with TRBD1. The trim removed 3 bases at V and 5 bases at J, leaving 4 bases unmatched. This CDR3 comprises 14 residues.

Regarding this clonotype: A much bigger clone sits one base away, suggesting this may be a read error. This chain joins TRBV12-3 or TRBV12-4 and TRBJ2-1; TRBD2 might be the D (6 bases). This CDR3 has 16 residues. CDR3 DNA sequence: TGTGCCAGCTGTTTACGAGTAGCGGCCCGGGGCAATGAGCAGTTCTTC. It is translated as CASCLRVAARGNEQFF.

The J gene is TRBJ1-2, the V gene TRBV24-1; D is uncertain. V was cut by 2 bases and J by 5 bases, with 8 bases left in between. In germline, CDR1 is KGHDR, CDR2 SFDVKD. CDR3 length: 13 residues. The CDR3 region is CATSDSDWYGYTF. The CDR3, as DNA: TGTGCCACCAGTGATTCGGACTGGTATGGCTACACCTTC.

The chain employs TRBV25-1 and TRBJ1-2, with D maybe TRBD1 (5 bases). From germline, CDR1 is MGHDK and CDR2 SYGVNS. This CDR3 is 13 amino acids long. Trimming stripped 3 bases from V and 9 bases from J, with 14 bases between. In nucleotides, the CDR3 is TGTGCCAGCAGTGACCCAGGGTCCTGGAGCTACACCTTC. Translated, it gives CASSDPGSWSYTF.

V and J are TRBV4-1 and TRBJ2-7; D may be TRBD1 (6 bases). CDR1 MGHRA and CDR2 YSYEKL come from the germline V gene. V lost 0 bases and J 6 bases, leaving 15 bases between the germline ends. This CDR3 is built from 15 residues. CDR3 DNA sequence: TGCGCCAGCAGCCAAGATAATACAGGGCCACGCGAGCAGTACTTC. The encoded protein is CASSQDNTGPREQYF.

The chain uses TRBV2 and TRBJ2-1; 9 nucleotides line up with TRBD2. In germline, CDR1 is SNHLY, CDR2 FYNNEI. V lost 11 bases and J lost 5; bases outside the gene matches: 10. This CDR3 is built from 14 residues. The CDR3 DNA sequence: TGTGCCGCTCTTAAGGCTAGCGGGAACAATGAGCAGTTCTTC. Translated, it gives CAALKASGNNEQFF.

The rearrangement links TRBV30 to TRBJ2-1; the match to TRBD1 covers 8 bases. Per the germline V gene, CDR1 is GTSNPN and CDR2 is SVGIG (reference sequence). Losses at the gene ends were 0 bases for V and 8 bases for J; bases not matched to a gene: 3. The CDR3 loop spans 13 amino acids. CDR3 nucleotide sequence: TGTGCCTGGAGTGTTCAGGGGGCCCATGAGCAGTTCTTC. Amino acids: CAWSVQGAHEQFF.

This clonotype was counted at least ten times. This sequence joins TRBV7-2 and TRBJ2-5; D gene uncertain. Germline V gene data show CDR1 as SGHTA and CDR2 as FQGNSA. V lost 2 bases and J lost 1, with 5 bases in between. The length of the CDR3 is 13 residues. The DNA for the CDR3 is TGTGCCAGCAGCTTACAGGCCCAAGAGACCCAGTACTTC. This gives the protein CASSLQAQETQYF.

At least ten counts were recorded for this clonotype. The chain carries TRBV7-9 and TRBJ2-3; a weak D match, TRBD2 (5 bases). The CDR3 has 15 amino acids. Trimming stripped 4 bases from V and 2 bases from J, with 13 bases between. The germline CDR1 and CDR2 sequences are SEHNR and FQNEAQ (reference sequence). The CDR3 protein is CASSSTGKYTDTQYF. CDR3 sequence (DNA): TGTGCCAGCAGCTCGACCGGGAAATACACAGATACGCAGTATTTT.

This clonotype was seen only a few times. A clone one base away is much larger, so this may be a read error. The gene calls are TRBV6-1 and TRBJ1-5; 8 positions agree with TRBD1. The ends lost 6 bases at V and 5 bases at J; junction bases unmatched: 3. The germline gives CDR1 MNHNS, CDR2 SASEGT. CDR3 length: 13 residues. CDR3 nucleotides: TGTGCCAGCAGCCGGACAGGGTATCAGCCCCAGCATTTT. Translating it yields CASSRTGYQPQHF.

The chain is built from TRBV6-2 or TRBV6-3 and TRBJ2-7; D is ambiguous. CDR1 MNHEY and CDR2 SVGEGT come from the germline V gene. The CDR3 is 15 amino acids. V was pared by 0 bases and J by 2 bases, with 11 bases between. CDR3 nucleotides: TGTGCCAGCAGTTACTCGACCGCCAGTGCCTACGAGCAGTACTTC. Amino acids: CASSYSTASAYEQYF.

This clonotype has more than one count but fewer than ten. The chain uses TRBV7-9 and TRBJ2-2; D unresolved. The CDR3 length is 12 residues. Trimming took 11 bases from V and 0 from J, leaving 7 bases between them. Germline assignment: CDR1 SEHNR and CDR2 FQNEAQ (reference sequence). CDR3: CADIPNTGELFF. CDR3 bases: TGTGCCGACATTCCGAACACCGGGGAGCTGTTTTTT.

In this sample, this clonotype turned up a few times. The chain joins TRBV4-1 to TRBJ2-4; D gene unclear. Per germline, CDR1 MGHRA and CDR2 YSYEKL. Trimming shortened V by 0 bases and J by 2 bases, and 5 bases separated the two germline ends. This CDR3 is built from 14 residues. The CDR3 loop reads CASSQDLTKNIQYF. In nucleotides, the CDR3 is TGCGCCAGCAGCCAAGACTTAACCAAAAACATTCAGTACTTC.

V gene TRBV5-1 combines with J gene TRBJ2-7; the match to TRBD1 covers 8 bases. The V gene end was trimmed by 3 bases and the J gene end by 5 bases; junction bases not matched to a gene: 7. The CDR3 has 14 amino acids. Germline assignment: CDR1 SGHRS and CDR2 YFSETQ. The CDR3 region is CASSWGQVWDEQYF. CDR3 in DNA: TGCGCCAGCAGCTGGGGACAGGTTTGGGACGAGCAGTACTTC. The full variable domain, rest sourced from reference TRBV5-1 and TRBJ2-7, is KAGVTQTPRYLIKTRGQQVTLSCSPISGHRSVSWYQQTPGQGLQFLFEYFSETQRNKGNFPGRFSGRQFSNSRSEMNVSTLELGDSALYLCASSWGQVWDEQYFGPGTRLTVT.

V gene TRBV20-1 combines with J gene TRBJ2-3, with D uncertain. The CDR3 sequence is 15 residues long. The germline V and J ends were trimmed by 5 bases and 1 base, with 16 bases remaining between them. Germline-derived CDR1 and CDR2 are DFQATT and SNEGSKA (reference sequence). CDR3 in amino acids: CSAFSGIPRTDTQYF. In DNA, the CDR3 is TGCAGTGCTTTCTCTGGAATCCCACGCACAGATACGCAGTATTTT.

This clonotype was observed a few times. This chain connects TRBV20-1 to TRBJ1-5; 7 bases agree with TRBD1. CDR3 size: 13 residues. Germline CDR1 is DFQATT and CDR2 is SNEGSKA (reference sequence). J was trimmed by 2 bases and V by 6 bases; bases with no gene match: 4. CDR3 in DNA: TGCAGTGCCAGGGACAGCGGCAATCAGCCCCAGCATTTT. Protein: CSARDSGNQPQHF.

The V gene is TRBV7-9, the J gene TRBJ2-1; possibly TRBD2 for D (5 bases). The CDR3 has 16 amino acids. Trimming shortened V by 0 bases and J by 1 base, and 10 bases separated the two germline ends. The germline V gene encodes CDR1 SEHNR and CDR2 FQNEAQ (reference sequence). This CDR3 is CASSLAGSSSYNEQFF. DNA for the CDR3: TGTGCCAGCAGCTTAGCGGGGAGTTCGTCCTACAATGAGCAGTTCTTC. The whole variable domain, remainder taken from reference TRBV7-9 and TRBJ2-1, is DTGVSQNPRHKITKRGQNVTFRCDPISEHNRLYWYRQTLGQGPEFLTYFQNEAQLEKSRLLSDRFSAERPKGSFSTLEIQRTEQGDSAMYLCASSLAGSSSYNEQFFGPGTRLTVL.

The V gene is TRBV5-4, the J gene TRBJ2-5; D gene uncertain. The V end was cut by 1 base, the J end by 5 bases, with 9 bases between. The V gene's germline CDR1 is SGHNT and CDR2 YYREEE (reference sequence). The CDR3 runs to 13 residues. CDR3 nucleotides: TGTGCCAGCAGCTTGCAGCAGTCGGAGACCCAGTACTTC. Its protein product is CASSLQQSETQYF. Full variable domain (missing parts from reference TRBV5-4 and TRBJ2-5): ETGVTQSPTHLIKTRGQQVTLRCSSQSGHNTVSWYQQALGQGPQFIFQYYREEENGRGNFPPRFSGLQFPNYSSELNVNALELDDSALYLCASSLQQSETQYFGPGTRLLVL.

This rearrangement joins TRBV20-1 to TRBJ2-1; 10 nucleotides align to TRBD2. The V segment lost 5 bases and the J segment 0 bases; nucleotides outside the gene matches: 7. The CDR3 runs 16 residues. Germline V gives CDR1 DFQATT, CDR2 SNEGSKA (reference sequence). CDR3 nucleotide sequence: TGCAGTGCTTACCTAGCGGGGGCTAGCTCCTACAATGAGCAGTTCTTC. Amino acids: CSAYLAGASSYNEQFF.

This clonotype was seen a few times. The genes are TRBV5-1 and TRBJ2-7, with D possibly being TRBD2 (5 bases). This CDR3 has 15 amino acids. Germline V gene lookup returns CDR1 SGHRS and CDR2 YFSETQ. V was clipped by 0 bases and J by 2 bases, with 12 bases between them. The CDR3 nucleotides are TGCGCCAGCAGCTTGGTCGGGGTCAAGACCTACGAGCAGTACTTC. Protein sequence: CASSLVGVKTYEQYF.